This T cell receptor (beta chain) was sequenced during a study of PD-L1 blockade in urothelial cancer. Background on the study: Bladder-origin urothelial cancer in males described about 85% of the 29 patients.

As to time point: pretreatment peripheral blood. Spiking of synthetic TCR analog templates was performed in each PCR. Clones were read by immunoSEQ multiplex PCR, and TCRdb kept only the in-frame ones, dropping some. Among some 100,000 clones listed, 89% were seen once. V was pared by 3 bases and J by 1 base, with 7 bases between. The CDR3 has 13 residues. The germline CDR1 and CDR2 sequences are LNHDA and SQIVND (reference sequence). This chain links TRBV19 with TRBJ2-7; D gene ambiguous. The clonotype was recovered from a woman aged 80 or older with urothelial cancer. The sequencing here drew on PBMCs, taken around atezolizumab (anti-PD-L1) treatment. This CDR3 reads CASSIGPSYEQYF. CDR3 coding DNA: TGTGCCAGTAGTATTGGGCCTTCCTACGAGCAGTACTTC.